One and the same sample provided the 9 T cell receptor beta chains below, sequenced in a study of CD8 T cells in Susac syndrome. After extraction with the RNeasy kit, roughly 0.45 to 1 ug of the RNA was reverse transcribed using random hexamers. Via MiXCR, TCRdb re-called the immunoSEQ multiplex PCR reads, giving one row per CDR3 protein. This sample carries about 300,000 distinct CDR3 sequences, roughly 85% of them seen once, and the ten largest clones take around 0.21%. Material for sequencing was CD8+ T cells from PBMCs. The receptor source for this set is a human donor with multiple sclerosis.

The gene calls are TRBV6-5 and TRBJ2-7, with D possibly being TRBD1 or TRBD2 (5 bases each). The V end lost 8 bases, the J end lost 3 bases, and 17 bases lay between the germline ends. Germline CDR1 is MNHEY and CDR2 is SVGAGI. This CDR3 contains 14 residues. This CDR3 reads CASGPTGPLYEQYF. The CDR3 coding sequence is TGTGCCAGCGGACCAACGGGACCGCTCTACGAGCAGTACTTC.

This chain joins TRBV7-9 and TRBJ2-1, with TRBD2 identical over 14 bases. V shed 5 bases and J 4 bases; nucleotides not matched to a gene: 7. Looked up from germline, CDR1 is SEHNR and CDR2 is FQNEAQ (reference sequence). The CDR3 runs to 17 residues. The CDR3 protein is CASSQRGLAGVYNEQFF. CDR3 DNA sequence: TGTGCCAGCAGCCAGCGGGGACTAGCGGGAGTGTACAATGAGCAGTTCTTC.

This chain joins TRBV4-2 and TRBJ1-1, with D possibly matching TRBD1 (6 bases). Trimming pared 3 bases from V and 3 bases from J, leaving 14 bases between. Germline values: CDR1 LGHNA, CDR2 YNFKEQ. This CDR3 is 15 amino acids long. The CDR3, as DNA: TGTGCCAGCAGCCAGTGGGGGCTCGGGGACACTGAAGCTTTCTTT. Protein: CASSQWGLGDTEAFF.

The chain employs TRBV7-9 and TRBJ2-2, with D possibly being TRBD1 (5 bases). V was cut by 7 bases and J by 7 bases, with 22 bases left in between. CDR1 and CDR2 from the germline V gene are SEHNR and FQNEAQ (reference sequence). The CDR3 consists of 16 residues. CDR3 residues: CASNWPLGPEDGELFF. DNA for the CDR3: TGTGCCAGCAATTGGCCCTTGGGGCCTGAGGACGGGGAGCTGTTTTTT.

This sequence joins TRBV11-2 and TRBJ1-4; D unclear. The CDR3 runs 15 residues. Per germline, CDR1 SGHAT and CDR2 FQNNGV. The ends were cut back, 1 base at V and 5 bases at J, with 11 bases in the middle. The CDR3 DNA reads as TGTGCCAGCAGCTTAGCCCCGACGCAAAATGAAAAACTGTTTTTT. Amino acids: CASSLAPTQNEKLFF.

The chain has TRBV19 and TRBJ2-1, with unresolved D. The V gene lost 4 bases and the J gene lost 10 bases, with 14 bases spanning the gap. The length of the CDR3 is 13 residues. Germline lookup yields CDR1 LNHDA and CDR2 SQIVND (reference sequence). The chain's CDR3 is CASSRAELDEQFF. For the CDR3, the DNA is TGTGCCAGTAGTAGGGCTGAGCTGGACGAGCAGTTCTTC.

Written as DNA, the CDR3 is TGTGCCAGCGGGTCTCGGACTAGCGGAGAAGAGACCCAGTACTTC. Translation: CASGSRTSGEETQYF. The J gene is TRBJ2-5, the V gene TRBV12-3 or TRBV12-4; 10 positions match TRBD2. The ends lost 8 bases at V and 3 bases at J; junction bases unmatched: 9. The CDR3 extends over 15 amino acids.

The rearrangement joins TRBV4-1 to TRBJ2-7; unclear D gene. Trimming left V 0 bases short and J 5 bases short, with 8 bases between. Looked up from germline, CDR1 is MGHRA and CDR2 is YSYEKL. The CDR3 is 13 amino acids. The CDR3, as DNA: TGCGCCAGCAGCCAAGATATAGGGAACGAGCAGTACTTC. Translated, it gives CASSQDIGNEQYF.

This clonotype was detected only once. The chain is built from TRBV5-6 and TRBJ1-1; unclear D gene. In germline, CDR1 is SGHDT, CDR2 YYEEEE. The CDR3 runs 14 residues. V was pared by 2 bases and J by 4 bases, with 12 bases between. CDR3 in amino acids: CASSLQPEGTEAFF. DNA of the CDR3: TGTGCCAGCAGCTTACAGCCGGAGGGCACTGAAGCTTTCTTT. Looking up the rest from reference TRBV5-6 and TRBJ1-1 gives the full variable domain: DAGVTQSPTHLIKTRGQQVTLRCSPKSGHDTVSWYQQALGQGPQFIFQYYEEEERQRGNFPDRFSGHQFPNYSSELNVNALLLGDSALYLCASSLQPEGTEAFFGQGTRLTVV.